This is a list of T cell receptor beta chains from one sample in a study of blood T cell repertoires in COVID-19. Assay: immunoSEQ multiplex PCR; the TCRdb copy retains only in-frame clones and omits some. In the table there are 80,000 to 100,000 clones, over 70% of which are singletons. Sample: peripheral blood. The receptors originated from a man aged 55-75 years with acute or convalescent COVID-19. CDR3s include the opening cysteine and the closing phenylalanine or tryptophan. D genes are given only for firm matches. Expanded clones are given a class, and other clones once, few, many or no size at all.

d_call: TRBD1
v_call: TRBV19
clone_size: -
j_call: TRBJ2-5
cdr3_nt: TGTGCCAGTAGTCCCGGACAGGGCGGGACCCAGTACTTC
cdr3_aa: CASSPGQGGTQYF

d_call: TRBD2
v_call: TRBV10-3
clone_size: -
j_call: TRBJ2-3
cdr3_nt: TGTGCCATCGCCGGGACTAAGGATAATACGCAGTATTTT
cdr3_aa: CAIAGTKDNTQYF

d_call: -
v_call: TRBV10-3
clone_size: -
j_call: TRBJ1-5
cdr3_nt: TGTGCCATCAGTGAGGGATGGGCTACTAGCAATCAGCCCCAGCATTTT
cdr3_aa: CAISEGWATSNQPQHF

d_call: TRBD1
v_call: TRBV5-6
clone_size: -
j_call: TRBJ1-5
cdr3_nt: TGTGCCAGCAGCTTTGGGACAGGTAGTCAGCCCCAGCATTTT
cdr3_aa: CASSFGTGSQPQHF

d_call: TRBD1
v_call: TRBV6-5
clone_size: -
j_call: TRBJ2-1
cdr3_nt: TGTGCCAGCAGTCGCCAGTTGGGACAGGGACATGAGCAGTTCTTC
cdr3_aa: CASSRQLGQGHEQFF

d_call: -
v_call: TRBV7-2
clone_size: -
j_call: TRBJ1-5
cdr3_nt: TGTGCCAGCAGCCCACTTCAGGCCCAGCCCCAGCATTTT
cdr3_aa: CASSPLQAQPQHF

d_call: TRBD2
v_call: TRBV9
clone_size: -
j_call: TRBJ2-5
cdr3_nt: TGTGCCAGCAGCGGTGGGACTAGCGGGAGCCAAGAGACCCAGTACTTC
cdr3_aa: CASSGGTSGSQETQYF

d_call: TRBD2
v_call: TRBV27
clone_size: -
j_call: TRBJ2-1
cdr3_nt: TGTGCCAGCAGTTTTTGTTGGACAGTTTCCGGGACTAGCGGGAGTCATGAGCAGTTCTTC
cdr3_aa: CASSFCWTVSGTSGSHEQFF

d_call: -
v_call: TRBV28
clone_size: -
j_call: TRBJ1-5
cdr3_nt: TGTGCCAGCAGCGGCGGGGGGGGCGGCAATCAGCCCCAGCATTTT
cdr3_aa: CASSGGGGGNQPQHF

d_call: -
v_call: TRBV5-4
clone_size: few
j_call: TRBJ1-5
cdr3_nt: TGTGCCAGCAGCTTAGGGGTGAATCAGCCCCAGCATTTT
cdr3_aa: CASSLGVNQPQHF

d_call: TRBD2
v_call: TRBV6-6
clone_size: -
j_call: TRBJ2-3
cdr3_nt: TGTGCCAGCAGTCGGAGGCTAGCGGGGGGGCGGGGCACAGATACGCAGTATTTT
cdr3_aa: CASSRRLAGGRGTDTQYF

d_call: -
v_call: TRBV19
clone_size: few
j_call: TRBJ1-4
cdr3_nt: TGTGCCAGTAGTATAGGCGGCTATAATGAAAAACTGTTTTTT
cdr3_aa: CASSIGGYNEKLFF

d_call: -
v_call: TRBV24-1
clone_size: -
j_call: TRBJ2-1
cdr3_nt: TGTGCCACCAGTGACTCACGGCAGGGTCCCCTCAATGAGCAGTTCTTC
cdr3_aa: CATSDSRQGPLNEQFF

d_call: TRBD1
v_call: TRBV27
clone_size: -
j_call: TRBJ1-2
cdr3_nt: TGTGCCAGCAGGCCGGGACAGGGGGCGCCTGGATACTATGGCTACACCTTC
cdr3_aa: CASRPGQGAPGYYGYTF

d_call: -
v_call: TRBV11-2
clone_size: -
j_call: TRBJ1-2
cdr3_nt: TGTGCCAGCAGCCCCGTCGGGACATCATCCGGCTACACCTTC
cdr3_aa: CASSPVGTSSGYTF

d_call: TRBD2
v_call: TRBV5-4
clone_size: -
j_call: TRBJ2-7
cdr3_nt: TGTGCCAGCAGCGCCAGACTAGCGGGAGGGCAAGAGCAGTACTTC
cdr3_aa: CASSARLAGGQEQYF

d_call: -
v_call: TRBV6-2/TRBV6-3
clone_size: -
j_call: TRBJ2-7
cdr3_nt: TGTGCCAGCAGTGACCCGACAGGCGGTCGATACGAGCAGTACTTC
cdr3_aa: CASSDPTGGRYEQYF

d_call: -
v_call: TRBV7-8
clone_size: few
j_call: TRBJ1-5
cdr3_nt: TGTGCCAGCAGCTTAGGTAGCAGGGGTCTACATAATCAGCCCCAGCATTTT
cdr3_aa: CASSLGSRGLHNQPQHF

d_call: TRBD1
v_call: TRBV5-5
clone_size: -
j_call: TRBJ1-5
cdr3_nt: TGTGCCAGCAGCCCAACGACAGGGGTGGAAAGGCAGCCCCAGCATTTT
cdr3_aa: CASSPTTGVERQPQHF

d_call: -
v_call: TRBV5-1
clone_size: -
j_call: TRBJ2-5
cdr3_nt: TGCGCCAGCAGTGAGGGACTCCTTCTAGAGACCCAGTACTTC
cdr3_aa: CASSEGLLLETQYF

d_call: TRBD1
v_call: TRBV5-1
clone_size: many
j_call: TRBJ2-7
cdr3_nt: TGCGCCAGCAGCTTGGATGGGACAGGGTACTACGAGCAGTACTTC
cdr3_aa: CASSLDGTGYYEQYF

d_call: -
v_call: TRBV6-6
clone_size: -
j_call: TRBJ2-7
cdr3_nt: TGTGCCAGCAGTTACACCTCCAGCTACGAGCAGTACTTC
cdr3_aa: CASSYTSSYEQYF

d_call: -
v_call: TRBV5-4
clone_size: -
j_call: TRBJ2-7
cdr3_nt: TGTGCCAGCAGCTTGGTAGTCGGGGGGCATCTCTACGAGCAGTACTTC
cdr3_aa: CASSLVVGGHLYEQYF

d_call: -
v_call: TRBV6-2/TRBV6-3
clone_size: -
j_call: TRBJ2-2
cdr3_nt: TGTGCCAGCAGTCTCACGGGGAACACCGGGGAGCTGTTTTTT
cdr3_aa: CASSLTGNTGELFF

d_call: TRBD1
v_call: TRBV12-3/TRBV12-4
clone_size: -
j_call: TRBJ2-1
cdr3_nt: TGTGCCAGCAGTCGACAGGGATACAATGAGCAGTTCTTC
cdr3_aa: CASSRQGYNEQFF

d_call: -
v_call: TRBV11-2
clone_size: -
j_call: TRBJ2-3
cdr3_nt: TGTGCCAGCAGCTTTGGGCAGATAAAACTCGATACGCAGTATTTT
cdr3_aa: CASSFGQIKLDTQYF

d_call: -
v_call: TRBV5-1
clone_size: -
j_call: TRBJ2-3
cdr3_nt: TGCGCCAGCAGCTTGGCCTCGGATACGCAGTATTTT
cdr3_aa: CASSLASDTQYF

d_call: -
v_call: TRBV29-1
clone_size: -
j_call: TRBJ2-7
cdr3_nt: TGCAGCGTTGGCAGGGGCTACGAGCAGTACTTC
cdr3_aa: CSVGRGYEQYF

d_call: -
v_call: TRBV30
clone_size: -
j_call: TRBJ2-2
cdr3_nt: TGTGCCTGGGACCTAAACACCGGGGAGCTGTTTTTT
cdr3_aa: CAWDLNTGELFF

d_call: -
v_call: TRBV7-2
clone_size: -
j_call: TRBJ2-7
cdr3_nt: TGTGCCAGCAGCTTTACAGGGAGCCCCTACGAGCAGTACTTC
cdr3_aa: CASSFTGSPYEQYF

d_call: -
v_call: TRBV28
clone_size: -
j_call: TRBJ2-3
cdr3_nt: TGTGCCAGCAGTTTGACGCGGGAAGACTACCTTATCACAGATACGCAGTATTTT
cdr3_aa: CASSLTREDYLITDTQYF

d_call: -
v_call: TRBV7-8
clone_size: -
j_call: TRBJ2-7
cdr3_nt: TGTGCCAGCAGCTTTACAGGGGGGGGCTGGGAGCAGTACTTC
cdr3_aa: CASSFTGGGWEQYF

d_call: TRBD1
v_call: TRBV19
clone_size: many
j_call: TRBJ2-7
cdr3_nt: TGTGCCAGTAGTATAGGGACAGGGACCTACGAGCAGTACTTC
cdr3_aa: CASSIGTGTYEQYF

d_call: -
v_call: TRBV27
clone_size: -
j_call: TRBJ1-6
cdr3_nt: TGTGCCAGCAGTTCGACTGATTCACCCCTCCACTTT
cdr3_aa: CASSSTDSPLHF

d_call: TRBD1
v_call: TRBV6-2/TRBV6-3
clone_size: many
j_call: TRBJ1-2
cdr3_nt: TGTGCCAGCAGTCAGGACAGGGGCGCCTTCTATGGCTACACCTTC
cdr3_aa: CASSQDRGAFYGYTF

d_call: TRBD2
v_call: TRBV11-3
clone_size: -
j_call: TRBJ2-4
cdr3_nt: TGTGCCAGCAGCTTAGGCGGGGCTAGCGGAAACATTCAGTACTTC
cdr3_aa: CASSLGGASGNIQYF

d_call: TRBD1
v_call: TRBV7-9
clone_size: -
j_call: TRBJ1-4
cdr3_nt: TGTGCCAGCAGCACAACCCGGGACAGGGGCCCCATAGTAAAACTGTTTTTT
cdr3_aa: CASSTTRDRGPIVKLFF

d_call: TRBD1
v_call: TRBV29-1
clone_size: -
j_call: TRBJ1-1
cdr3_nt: TGCAGCGCCCGACAGGGGAACACTGAAGCTTTCTTT
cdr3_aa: CSARQGNTEAFF

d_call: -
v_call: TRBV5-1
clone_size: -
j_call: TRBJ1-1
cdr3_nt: TGCGCCAGCAGCTTGACAGGGATGAACACTGAAGCTTTCTTT
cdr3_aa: CASSLTGMNTEAFF

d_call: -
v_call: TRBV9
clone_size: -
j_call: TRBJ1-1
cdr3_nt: TGTGCCAGCAGCGGACGGGGGGGCTTCTCGATCGGCACTGAAGCTTTCTTT
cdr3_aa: CASSGRGGFSIGTEAFF

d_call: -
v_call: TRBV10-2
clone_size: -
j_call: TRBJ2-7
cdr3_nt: TGCGCCAGCACCGCGGATAGGATCGAGCAGTACTTC
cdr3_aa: CASTADRIEQYF

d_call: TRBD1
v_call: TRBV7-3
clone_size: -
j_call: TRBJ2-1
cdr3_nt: TGTGCCAGCAGCCCCGCGACAGGGAATGAGCAGTTCTTC
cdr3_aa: CASSPATGNEQFF

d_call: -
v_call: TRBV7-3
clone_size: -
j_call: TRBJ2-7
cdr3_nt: TGTGCCAGCAGCGCCGGTTTCGGGTACGAGCAGTACTTC
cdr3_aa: CASSAGFGYEQYF

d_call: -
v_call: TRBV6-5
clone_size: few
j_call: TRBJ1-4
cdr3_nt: TGTGCCAGCAGTCTAACAACTAATGAAAAACTGTTTTTT
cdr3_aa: CASSLTTNEKLFF

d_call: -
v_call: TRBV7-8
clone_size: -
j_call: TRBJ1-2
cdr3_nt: TGTGCCAGCAGTCTCCGGGGGGAGAGGGGCTACACCTTC
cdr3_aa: CASSLRGERGYTF

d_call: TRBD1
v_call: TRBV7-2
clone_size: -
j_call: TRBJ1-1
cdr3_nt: TGTGCCAGCAGCGCCCGACAGGGGAGCACTGAAGCTTTCTTT
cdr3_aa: CASSARQGSTEAFF

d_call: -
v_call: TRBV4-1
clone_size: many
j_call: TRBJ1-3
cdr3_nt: TGCGCCAGCAGCCAATTAGCTGGAAACACCATATATTTT
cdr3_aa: CASSQLAGNTIYF

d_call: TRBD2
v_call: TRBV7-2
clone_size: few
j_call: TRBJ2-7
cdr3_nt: TGTGCCAGCAGCCATAAGGTCGCTCTAGCGGGAGGTCCCTACGAGCAGTACTTC
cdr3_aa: CASSHKVALAGGPYEQYF

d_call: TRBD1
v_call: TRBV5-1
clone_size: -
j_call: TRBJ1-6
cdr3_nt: TGCGCCAGCAGCGGGACAGGGCCGTCAGGGAGTAATTCACCCCTCCACTTT
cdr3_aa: CASSGTGPSGSNSPLHF

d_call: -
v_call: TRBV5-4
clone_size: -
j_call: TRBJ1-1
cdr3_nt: TGTGCCAGCAGCGTAGCACGGGGAACTGAAGCTTTCTTT
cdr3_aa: CASSVARGTEAFF

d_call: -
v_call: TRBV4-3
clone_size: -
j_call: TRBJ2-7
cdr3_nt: TGCGCCAGCAGCCCTTATTCGGGGGGCTCTTACGAGCAGTACTTC
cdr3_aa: CASSPYSGGSYEQYF

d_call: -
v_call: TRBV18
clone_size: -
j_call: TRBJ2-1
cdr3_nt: TGTGCCAGCTCACGGAGTGGCGGGAACAATGAGCAGTTCTTC
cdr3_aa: CASSRSGGNNEQFF